This TCR beta chain is drawn from a study of beta chain features in type 1 diabetes. Study-wide context: Researchers looked at some 99 million sorted cells across all samples. Study-level points and caveats: Significant though moderate, a shortening of TCRB CDR3s appeared in all four CD4+ subsets of Type 1 diabetes patients.

Remarks on this clone: The antigen remains unidentified.

The isolated RNA, all of it, was reverse transcribed, so expressed TCRB transcripts were what got sequenced. Generated by immunoSEQ multiplex PCR, the TCRdb table keeps only in-frame clones and is missing some. The table lists 350,000 to 450,000 clones, roughly 13% of them singletons. The CDR3 sequence is 16 residues long. Germline CDR1 and CDR2: SGHTA and FQGNSA. V was clipped by 5 bases and J by 10 bases; unmatched bases: 12. V gene TRBV7-2 combines with J gene TRBJ2-1; TRBD2 matches 12 bases. This TCR was sampled from a woman aged 18 to 35 with type 1 diabetes. Sequences were obtained from naive CD4+ T cells from blood. The CDR3 loop is CASSDWTSGALREQFF. The CDR3 DNA sequence: TGTGCCAGCAGCGACTGGACTAGCGGGGCCCTACGCGAGCAGTTCTTC. Full variable domain (outside the CDR3, taken from reference TRBV7-2 and TRBJ2-1): GAGVSQSPSNKVTEKGKDVELRCDPISGHTALYWYRQSLGQGLEFLIYFQGNSAPDKSGLPSDRFSAERTGGSVSTLTIQRTQQEDSAVYLCASSDWTSGALREQFFGPGTRLTVL.